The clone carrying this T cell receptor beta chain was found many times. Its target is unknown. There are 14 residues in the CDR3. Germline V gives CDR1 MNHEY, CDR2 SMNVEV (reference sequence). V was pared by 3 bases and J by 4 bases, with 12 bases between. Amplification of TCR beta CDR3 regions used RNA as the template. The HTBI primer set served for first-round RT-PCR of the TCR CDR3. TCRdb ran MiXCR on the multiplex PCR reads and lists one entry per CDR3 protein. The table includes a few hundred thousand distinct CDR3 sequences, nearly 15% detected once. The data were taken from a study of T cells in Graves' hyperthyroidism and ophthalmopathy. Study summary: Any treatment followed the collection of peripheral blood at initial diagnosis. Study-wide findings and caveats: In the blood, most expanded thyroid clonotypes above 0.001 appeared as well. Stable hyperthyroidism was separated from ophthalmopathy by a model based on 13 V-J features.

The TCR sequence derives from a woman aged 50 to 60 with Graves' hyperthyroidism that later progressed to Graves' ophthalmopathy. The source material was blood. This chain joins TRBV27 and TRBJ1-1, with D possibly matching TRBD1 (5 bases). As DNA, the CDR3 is TGTGCCAGCAGTTTTCGGGGGGTCAGCACTGAAGCTTTCTTT. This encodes CASSFRGVSTEAFF.